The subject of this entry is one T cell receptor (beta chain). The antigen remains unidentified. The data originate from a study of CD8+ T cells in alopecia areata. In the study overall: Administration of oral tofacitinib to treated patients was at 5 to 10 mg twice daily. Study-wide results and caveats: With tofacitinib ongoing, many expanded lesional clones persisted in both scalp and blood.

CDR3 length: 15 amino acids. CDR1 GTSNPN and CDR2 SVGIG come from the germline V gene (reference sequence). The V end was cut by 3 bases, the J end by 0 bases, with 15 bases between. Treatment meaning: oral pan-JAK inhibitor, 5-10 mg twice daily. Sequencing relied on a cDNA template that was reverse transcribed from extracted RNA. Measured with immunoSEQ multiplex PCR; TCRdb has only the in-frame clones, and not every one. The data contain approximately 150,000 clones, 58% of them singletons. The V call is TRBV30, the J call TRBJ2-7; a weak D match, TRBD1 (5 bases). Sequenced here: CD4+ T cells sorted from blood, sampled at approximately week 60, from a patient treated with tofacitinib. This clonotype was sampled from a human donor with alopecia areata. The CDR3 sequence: CAWSPQALSSYEQYF. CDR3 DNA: TGTGCCTGGAGCCCACAGGCACTAAGCTCCTACGAGCAGTACTTC.